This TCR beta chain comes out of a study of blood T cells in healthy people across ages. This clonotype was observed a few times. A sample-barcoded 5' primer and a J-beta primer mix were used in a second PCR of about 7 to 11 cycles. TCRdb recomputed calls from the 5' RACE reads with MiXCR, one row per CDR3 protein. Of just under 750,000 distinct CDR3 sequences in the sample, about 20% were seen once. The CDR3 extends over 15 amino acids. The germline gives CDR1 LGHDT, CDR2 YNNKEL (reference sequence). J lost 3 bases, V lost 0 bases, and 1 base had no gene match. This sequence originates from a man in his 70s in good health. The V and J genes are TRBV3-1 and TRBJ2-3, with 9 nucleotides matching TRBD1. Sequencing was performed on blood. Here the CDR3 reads CASSQEDRGTDTQYF. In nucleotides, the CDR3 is TGTGCCAGCAGCCAAGAAGACAGGGGGACAGATACGCAGTATTTT.